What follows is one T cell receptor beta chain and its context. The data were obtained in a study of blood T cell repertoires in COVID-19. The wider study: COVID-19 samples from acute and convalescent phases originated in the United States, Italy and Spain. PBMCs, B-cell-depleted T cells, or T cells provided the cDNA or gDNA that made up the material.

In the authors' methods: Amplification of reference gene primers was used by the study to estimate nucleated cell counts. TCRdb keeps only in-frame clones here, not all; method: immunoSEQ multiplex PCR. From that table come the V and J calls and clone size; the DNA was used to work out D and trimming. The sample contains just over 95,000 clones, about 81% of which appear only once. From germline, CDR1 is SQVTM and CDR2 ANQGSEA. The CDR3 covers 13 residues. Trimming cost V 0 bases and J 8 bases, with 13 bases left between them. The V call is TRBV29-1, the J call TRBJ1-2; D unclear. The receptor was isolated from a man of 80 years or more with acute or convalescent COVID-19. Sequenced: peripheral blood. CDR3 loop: CSVEDRRRGGYTF. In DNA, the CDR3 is TGCAGCGTTGAAGATCGGCGTAGAGGGGGCTACACCTTC.